The 30 T cell receptor beta chains given below trace back to one sample, sequenced in a study of cytomegalovirus exposure and HLA in healthy donors. The PCR had 60 Vbeta and 13 Jbeta primers. Using immunoSEQ multiplex PCR, the repertoire was profiled, and TCRdb retains in-frame clones only, with some absent. The sample includes 120,000 to 150,000 clones, about 84% seen only once; the top ten take less than 7.5%. Source material: PBMCs. The receptors derive from a woman aged 40-49 years in good health and CMV-seropositive.

This chain joins TRBV28 and TRBJ2-4; D may be TRBD2 (5 bases). V was shortened by 4 bases and J by 7 bases, with 11 bases between the two germline ends. The germline gives CDR1 MDHEN, CDR2 SYDVKM. There are 13 residues in the CDR3. Here the CDR3 reads CASSSAVGNIQYF. CDR3 nucleotide sequence: TGTGCCAGCAGTTCAGCGGTTGGGAACATTCAGTACTTC.

The rearrangement joins TRBV5-1 to TRBJ2-3; D may be TRBD1 (6 bases). CDR3 length: 15 amino acids. The V gene lost 0 bases and the J gene lost 2 bases, with 10 bases spanning the gap. CDR1 and CDR2 from the germline V gene are SGHRS and YFSETQ. The CDR3 loop is CASSLAAGVTDTQYF. CDR3 nucleotide sequence: TGCGCCAGCAGCTTGGCGGCAGGGGTCACAGATACGCAGTATTTT.

J is TRBJ2-1 and V is TRBV2; tentatively, D is TRBD2 (6 bases). Trimming took 8 bases from V and 4 from J, leaving 15 bases between them. CDR1 is SNHLY, CDR2 FYNNEI, per germline. This CDR3 spans 14 amino acids. CDR3 nucleotides: TGTGCCAGCTCGGAGGGGACCACTTACAATGAGCAGTTCTTC. It translates to CASSEGTTYNEQFF. Drawing the rest from reference TRBV2 and TRBJ2-1, the complete variable domain is EPEVTQTPSHQVTQMGQEVILRCVPISNHLYFYWYRQILGQKVEFLVSFYNNEISEKSEIFDDQFSVERPDGSNFTLKIRSTKLEDSAMYFCASSEGTTYNEQFFGPGTRLTVL.

In its sample, this clone was seen once. The J gene is TRBJ2-3, the V gene TRBV30, with D possibly matching TRBD2 (6 bases). V dropped 2 bases and J dropped 3 bases, with 15 bases sitting between them. The V gene's germline CDR1 is GTSNPN and CDR2 SVGIG (reference sequence). This CDR3 has 15 amino acids. This CDR3 is CAWSKAGSRTDTQYF. The CDR3 coding sequence is TGTGCCTGGAGTAAGGCCGGGAGTAGGACAGATACGCAGTATTTT.

V usage is TRBV6-6 and J usage is TRBJ2-1; 9 nucleotides align to TRBD2. The ends lost 0 bases at V and 7 bases at J; junction bases unmatched: 7. The CDR3 has 16 amino acids. The germline CDR1 and CDR2 sequences are MNHNY and SVGAGI (reference sequence). The CDR3 here is CASSYSIAGVGNEQFF. CDR3 nucleotides: TGTGCCAGCAGTTACTCGATAGCGGGAGTAGGGAATGAGCAGTTCTTC.

In this sample, this clone turned up once. The V gene is TRBV5-1, the J gene TRBJ2-1; TRBD2 matches 12 bases. The CDR3 contains 15 residues. The germline CDR1 and CDR2 sequences are SGHRS and YFSETQ. J lost 7 bases, V lost 0 bases, and 2 bases had no gene match. This CDR3 reads CASSLGLAGENEQFF. The CDR3 coding sequence is TGCGCCAGCAGCTTGGGACTAGCGGGAGAAAATGAGCAGTTCTTC.

CDR3: CASSLTGLNQPQHF. DNA of the CDR3: TGTGCCAGCAGTTTAACAGGCCTCAATCAGCCCCAGCATTTT. The chain is built from TRBV27 and TRBJ1-5; possibly TRBD1 for D (5 bases). Trimming shortened V by 2 bases and J by 3 bases, and 8 bases separated the two germline ends. The CDR3 runs 14 residues. Germline V gene sequence: CDR1 MNHEY, CDR2 SMNVEV (reference sequence).

The genes are TRBV19 and TRBJ2-7; D is ambiguous. The CDR3 consists of 14 residues. Per the germline V gene, CDR1 is LNHDA and CDR2 is SQIVND (reference sequence). Between the trimmed V and J ends, which lost 6 bases and 0 bases, there was a span of 12 bases. The CDR3 loop is CASRPRLVSYEQYF. CDR3 DNA sequence: TGTGCCAGTAGGCCTCGACTGGTCTCCTACGAGCAGTACTTC.

This chain connects TRBV2 to TRBJ1-2, with TRBD1 as a possible D gene (6 bases). This CDR3 comprises 14 residues. CDR1 is SNHLY and CDR2 is FYNNEI in the germline V gene. Trimming took 8 bases from V and 4 from J, leaving 17 bases between them. CDR3 sequence reads: CASSGEGRTYGYTF. The CDR3 DNA reads TGTGCCAGCTCAGGGGAGGGGAGAACCTATGGCTACACCTTC.

V usage is TRBV5-1 and J usage is TRBJ1-6; 10 positions match TRBD1. The CDR3 is 14 amino acids. The germline CDR1 and CDR2 sequences are SGHRS and YFSETQ. After removal of 5 bases from V and 10 bases from J, the junction contained 6 bases not matched to a gene. As DNA, the CDR3 is TGCGCCAGCAGACCCGGGACAGGGGACTCACCCCTCCACTTT. It encodes CASRPGTGDSPLHF.

The chain recombines TRBV28 with TRBJ1-2, with TRBD1 as a possible D gene (6 bases). The CDR3 has 14 amino acids. Germline loops: CDR1 MDHEN, CDR2 SYDVKM. Deletions cut 6 bases from V and 3 bases from J, with 14 bases between. CDR3 nucleotides: TGTGCCAGCAGGCCTACGGGGGGCGACTATGGCTACACCTTC. This codes for CASRPTGGDYGYTF.

V and J are TRBV5-5 and TRBJ1-3, with TRBD1 matching over 10 bases. Germline-derived CDR1 and CDR2 are SGHKS and YYEKEE (reference sequence). V shed 4 bases and J 4 bases; nucleotides not matched to a gene: 5. This CDR3 region has 15 residues. CDR3 loop: CASSPGQGSGNTIYF. The CDR3 nucleotides read TGTGCCAGCAGCCCGGGACAGGGGTCCGGAAACACCATATATTTT.

The CDR3: CASKYGITGELFF. The CDR3 nucleotides are TGTGCCAGCAAATACGGGATCACCGGGGAGCTGTTTTTT. The chain recombines TRBV9 with TRBJ2-2; D might be TRBD2 (5 bases). Per germline, CDR1 SGDLS and CDR2 YYNGEE. The V gene lost 6 bases and the J gene lost 4 bases, with 10 bases spanning the gap. The CDR3 has 13 amino acids.

This chain joins TRBV2 and TRBJ2-3; TRBD2 agrees at 12 bases. The CDR3 runs 14 residues. Per germline, CDR1 SNHLY and CDR2 FYNNEI. Trimming cost V 6 bases and J 3 bases; bases outside gene matches: 1. CDR3 residues: CASSLAGGTDTQYF. In nucleotides, the CDR3 is TGTGCCAGCAGCCTAGCGGGAGGGACAGATACGCAGTATTTT.

The chain uses TRBV5-8 and TRBJ2-1, with 8 bases identical to TRBD2. Losses at the gene ends were 7 bases for V and 3 bases for J; bases not matched to a gene: 9. The CDR3 is 15 amino acids. The V gene's germline CDR1 is SGHTS and CDR2 YDEGEE. CDR3 sequence: CASFLAGWDYNEQFF. CDR3 nucleotide sequence: TGTGCCAGCTTTCTAGCGGGTTGGGACTACAATGAGCAGTTCTTC.

In its sample, this clone was seen a few times. The rearrangement joins TRBV7-9 to TRBJ2-3; D is uncertain. The V and J ends lost 5 bases and 1 base respectively, with 13 bases between them. The CDR3 totals 15 residues. Germline CDR1 is SEHNR and CDR2 is FQNEAQ (reference sequence). CDR3 amino acids: CASSRVPLGTDTQYF. CDR3 DNA: TGTGCCAGCAGCCGCGTTCCCTTGGGCACAGATACGCAGTATTTT.

This chain joins TRBV4-2 and TRBJ2-7, with D tentatively TRBD2 (6 bases). Germline V CDR1 and CDR2: LGHNA, YNFKEQ. Trimming removed 2 bases at V and 3 bases at J, with 14 bases between. The CDR3 is 15 amino acids. The CDR3 loop is CASSQRQLGGYEQYF. DNA of the CDR3: TGTGCCAGCAGCCAACGTCAACTGGGGGGCTACGAGCAGTACTTC.

This clone was seen only a few times. This chain links TRBV19 with TRBJ2-6; 8 positions agree with TRBD1. Germline V lookup: CDR1 LNHDA, CDR2 SQIVND (reference sequence). The J segment lost 0 bases and the V segment lost 5 bases, leaving 15 bases of the junction unmatched. CDR3 length equals 20 residues. The CDR3 sequence is CASSAWTGSAQISGANVLTF. For the CDR3, the DNA is TGTGCCAGTAGTGCGTGGACAGGGTCGGCTCAAATCTCTGGGGCCAACGTCCTGACTTTC.

The V call is TRBV6-5, the J call TRBJ2-7, with 7 bases fitting TRBD2. Germline assignment: CDR1 MNHEY and CDR2 SVGAGI. Unmatched junction bases numbered 5, after V lost 2 bases and J lost 4 bases. This CDR3 has 14 amino acids. The CDR3 DNA follows: TGTGCCAGCAGTTACGACGCTAGCGGTTACGAGCAGTACTTC. Translating gives CASSYDASGYEQYF.

J is TRBJ1-4 and V is TRBV2, with unresolved D. Trimming pared 7 bases from V and 0 bases from J, leaving 12 bases between. In germline, CDR1 is SNHLY, CDR2 FYNNEI. The CDR3 is 15 residues long. In DNA, the CDR3 is TGTGCCAGCACCCGCGGGTCTACAACTAATGAAAAACTGTTTTTT. Translated, it gives CASTRGSTTNEKLFF.

The genes are TRBV25-1 and TRBJ1-1; 7 nucleotides agree with TRBD1. CDR1 and CDR2 from the germline V gene are MGHDK and SYGVNS. The CDR3 spans 14 residues. Germline trimming cut 6 bases from V and 0 bases from J; bases unmatched to any gene: 4. The CDR3 is CASRRGQVNTEAFF. The CDR3 DNA sequence: TGTGCCAGCAGGCGAGGACAGGTGAACACTGAAGCTTTCTTT. The entire variable domain, with the rest obtained from reference TRBV25-1 and TRBJ1-1, is as follows: EADIYQTPRYLVIGTGKKITLECSQTMGHDKMYWYQQDPGMELHLIHYSYGVNSTEKGDLSSESTVSRIRTEHFPLTLESARPSHTSQYLCASRRGQVNTEAFFGQGTRLTVV.

The chain uses TRBV30 and TRBJ1-5; D is possibly TRBD1 (6 bases). The V gene's germline CDR1 is GTSNPN and CDR2 SVGIG (reference sequence). The CDR3 runs 13 residues. Trimming removed 1 base at V and 5 bases at J, with 9 bases between. The CDR3 DNA reads as TGTGCCTGGAGTGGAGGGGGATATCAGCCCCAGCATTTT. Amino acids: CAWSGGGYQPQHF.

As concerns this clone: Distinct nucleotide sequences in the sample also encode this CDR3. The chain has TRBV18 and TRBJ2-5; TRBD2 might be the D (5 bases). Trimming shortened V by 0 bases and J by 3 bases, and 5 bases separated the two germline ends. Germline CDR1 is KGHSH and CDR2 is LQKENI. This CDR3 region has 13 residues. The CDR3 sequence: CASSPPGEETQYF. The CDR3 coding sequence is TGTGCCAGCTCACCACCCGGGGAAGAGACCCAGTACTTC.

The chain couples TRBV5-1 to TRBJ2-1; TRBD2 aligns across 9 bases. The CDR3 extends over 16 amino acids. Germline-derived CDR1 and CDR2 are SGHRS and YFSETQ. V shed 0 bases, J shed 9 bases, and the junction held 10 bases outside the gene matches. CDR3 nucleotides: TGCGCCAGCAGCTTGGGGGCTAGCGGGAACGCGGGTGAGCAGTTCTTC. Its translation: CASSLGASGNAGEQFF.

This clone was seen once. The chain uses TRBV7-6 and TRBJ2-1, with D perhaps matching TRBD2 (5 bases). Looked up from germline, CDR1 is SGHVS and CDR2 is FNYEAQ. V was cut by 3 bases and J by 4 bases, with 13 bases left in between. This CDR3 comprises 15 residues. CDR3 in DNA: TGTGCCAGCAGCTTTATGGAGGCGTCGTACAATGAGCAGTTCTTC. Its translation is CASSFMEASYNEQFF.

This clone was seen a few times. The chain links TRBV19 to TRBJ1-1; possible D gene TRBD1, 6 bases. The length of the CDR3 is 13 residues. The germline V gene encodes CDR1 LNHDA and CDR2 SQIVND (reference sequence). V was cut by 6 bases and J by 6 bases, with 14 bases left in between. The CDR3 DNA reads TGTGCCAGTAGCCTGGGACACTTCCCTGAAGCTTTCTTT. This encodes CASSLGHFPEAFF.

V is TRBV7-2 and J is TRBJ1-2, with 8 nucleotides matching TRBD1. V was pared by 5 bases and J by 6 bases, with 14 bases of the junction left unmatched. The CDR3 is 16 residues long. Per germline, CDR1 SGHTA and CDR2 FQGNSA. CDR3 amino acids: CASSQVGVQGGDGYTF. In DNA form, the CDR3 reads TGTGCCAGCAGCCAAGTGGGGGTACAGGGGGGGGATGGCTACACCTTC. Supplemented by reference TRBV7-2 and TRBJ1-2, the full variable domain reads GAGVSQSPSNKVTEKGKDVELRCDPISGHTALYWYRQSLGQGLEFLIYFQGNSAPDKSGLPSDRFSAERTGGSVSTLTIQRTQQEDSAVYLCASSQVGVQGGDGYTFGSGTRLTVV.

This clone was detected a few times. The chain employs TRBV28 and TRBJ2-7, with 7 positions matching TRBD2. V lost 6 bases, J lost 5 bases, and 1 base stayed unmatched. The CDR3 spans 11 residues. CDR1 is MDHEN, CDR2 SYDVKM, per germline. The CDR3 sequence is CASRTSNEQYF. DNA of the CDR3: TGTGCCAGCAGGACTAGCAACGAGCAGTACTTC. Full variable domain (missing parts from reference TRBV28 and TRBJ2-7): DVKVTQSSRYLVKRTGEKVFLECVQDMDHENMFWYRQDPGLGLRLIYFSYDVKMKEKGDIPEGYSVSREKKERFSLILESASTNQTSMYLCASRTSNEQYFGPGTRLTVT.

The V call is TRBV5-1, the J call TRBJ2-5; 7 bases map to TRBD1. CDR1 is SGHRS and CDR2 is YFSETQ in the germline V gene. V lost 1 base, J lost 4 bases, and 1 base stayed unmatched. The CDR3 loop spans 13 amino acids. Here the CDR3 reads CASSLNRGETQYF. The CDR3 DNA reads as TGCGCCAGCAGCTTGAACAGGGGAGAGACCCAGTACTTC.

The rearrangement joins TRBV6-1 to TRBJ2-7; D gene ambiguous. This CDR3 is 13 amino acids long. CDR1 is MNHNS and CDR2 is SASEGT in the germline V gene. V dropped 4 bases and J dropped 7 bases, with 14 bases sitting between them. CDR3 amino acids: CASSVLAREEQYF. The CDR3 nucleotides are TGTGCCAGCAGTGTATTAGCCCGTGAAGAGCAGTACTTC.